This T cell receptor (beta chain) was sequenced for a study of blood T cell repertoires in COVID-19 (dated by TCRdb to the early 2020s). Concerning the study at large: Samples from collaborators originated in the United States, Italy and Spain and spanned both the acute and convalescent phases of COVID-19. The material from the prospective study consisted of cDNA or gDNA derived from T cells, B-cell-depleted T cells, or PBMCs. The dataset comprised deeply sampled blood TCRbeta repertoires from subjects exposed to, actively infected with, or recovered from COVID-19. The repertoires were made available in a free public database intended to serve as a resource for research on the immune response to SARS-CoV-2. Samples came from the ongoing ImmuneRACE study (first 160 participants) plus 1,254 subjects from 6 global collaborators. Nearly every sample came with metadata listing a de-identified subject ID, COVID-19 status, age in years and sex. Where HLA class I and class II types were available, the types were taken from metadata supplied by the sample provider, not from assay-based typing. The investigation overall reported the following: The amount of clinical and demographic metadata varied by source and participant and was provided uncurated.

The collaborating institutions used their own protocols to collect whole blood in K2EDTA tubes. For TCRbeta analysis, collaborator samples were shipped as frozen whole blood, as isolated PBMCs, or as DNA extracted from either sample type. For CDR1 and CDR2, the germline V gene (reference sequence) lists LNHDA and SQIVND. From the cysteine up to the phenylalanine, the CDR3 has a length of 13 residues. Only the CDR3 DNA is retained, 39 bases long and in frame from the first base. At the junction V is shortened by 4 bases and J by 7 bases, with 10 bases in between. In the case of this clone: Its antigen is not yet known. Per-base quality was not reported, and no clone a single base away is much larger than it.

The immunoSEQ Assay, a bias-controlled multiplex PCR, was used to amplify TCRbeta CDR3 regions from genomic DNA. In the original analysis: The number of nucleated cells in each sample was estimated by amplification of reference gene primers within the assay. Sequence reads were collapsed and filtered to measure the absolute abundance of every unique TCRbeta CDR3 rearrangement. Productive Simpson clonality was computed per sample as the square root of Simpson's diversity index over productive rearrangements. TCRdb took over this immuneACCESS table, retaining in-frame rearrangements with V and J assigned. Such tables are incomplete; in checked studies, under half of the missing clones stem from an unresolved V gene, and the remainder is unexplained. V and J calls plus clone size are reproduced from that table; the DNA served to infer D and trimming. The sample contains approximately 26,000 clones, about 91% of them found a single time. About 1.9% of the sample comes from the top ten.

The rearrangement combines TRBV19 with TRBJ1-4, with no confident D gene call. The origin of this receptor is a human donor in a cohort sampled during active COVID-19. Specimen: peripheral blood. Here is the DNA: TGTGCCAGTAGTACTCACGGAGCTGAAAAACTGTTTTTT. This gives the protein CASSTHGAEKLFF.